This T cell receptor beta chain was retrieved from a study of long-term antiretroviral therapy in people with HIV. Study-wide context: In the earliest collections, sampling predates the 2015 immediate-ART recommendation by about a decade. Study findings and constraints: Blood draws took place between about 2004 and 2018 and possibly involved older ART regimens. Before ART, certain clones expanded, and these dominated the repertoire at all time points.

In germline, CDR1 is MNHNY, CDR2 SVGAGI (reference sequence). V was trimmed by 7 bases and J by 0 bases, leaving 10 bases between them. The CDR3 loop spans 14 amino acids. Researchers ran immunoSEQ v3.0 at survey level. Some clones are missing from TCRdb's copy, which holds only in-frame ones; the method was immunoSEQ multiplex PCR. In the table there are 30,000 or so clones, 85% to 95% of which are singletons. Notes on this clone: As yet, its antigen is unknown.

Before DNA extraction, roughly 0.95-10 million cryopreserved PBMC were held in the samples. The V gene is TRBV6-6, the J gene TRBJ1-3; D is perhaps TRBD1 (6 bases). This sequence was found in a man aged 35-49 years with HIV. Source: unsorted PBMCs, taken 6.2 years after starting antiretroviral therapy. The CDR3 loop is CASKTGSSGNTIYF. The CDR3, as DNA: TGTGCCAGCAAAACAGGGTCCTCTGGAAACACCATATATTTT.